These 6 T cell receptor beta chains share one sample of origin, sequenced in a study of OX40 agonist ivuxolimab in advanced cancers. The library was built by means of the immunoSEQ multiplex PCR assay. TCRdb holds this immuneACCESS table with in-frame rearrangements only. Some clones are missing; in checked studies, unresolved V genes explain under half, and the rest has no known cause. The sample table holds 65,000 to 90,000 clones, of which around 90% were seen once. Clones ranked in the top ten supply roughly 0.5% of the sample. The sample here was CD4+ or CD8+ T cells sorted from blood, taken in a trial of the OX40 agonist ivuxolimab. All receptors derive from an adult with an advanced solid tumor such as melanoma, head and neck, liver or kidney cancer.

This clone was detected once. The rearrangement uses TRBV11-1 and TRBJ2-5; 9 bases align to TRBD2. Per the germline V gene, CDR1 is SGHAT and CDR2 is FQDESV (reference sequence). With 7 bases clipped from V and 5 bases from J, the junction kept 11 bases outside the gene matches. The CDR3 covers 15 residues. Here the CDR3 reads CASTPTSGPTETQYF. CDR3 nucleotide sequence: TGTGCCAGCACCCCGACTAGCGGACCGACGGAGACCCAGTACTTC.

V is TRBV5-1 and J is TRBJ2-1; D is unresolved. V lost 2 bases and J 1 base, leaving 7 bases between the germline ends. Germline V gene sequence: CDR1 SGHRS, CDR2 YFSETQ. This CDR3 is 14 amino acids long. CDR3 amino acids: CASSLLGSYNEQFF. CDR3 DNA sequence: TGCGCCAGCAGCTTACTGGGGTCCTACAATGAGCAGTTCTTC. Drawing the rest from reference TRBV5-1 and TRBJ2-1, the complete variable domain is KAGVTQTPRYLIKTRGQQVTLSCSPISGHRSVSWYQQTPGQGLQFLFEYFSETQRNKGNFPGRFSGRQFSNSRSEMNVSTLELGDSALYLCASSLLGSYNEQFFGPGTRLTVL.

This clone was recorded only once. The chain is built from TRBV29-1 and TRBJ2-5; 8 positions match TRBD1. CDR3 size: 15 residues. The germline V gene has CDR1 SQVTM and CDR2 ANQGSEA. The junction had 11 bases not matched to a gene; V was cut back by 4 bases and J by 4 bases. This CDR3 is CSVGRDRLFGETQYF. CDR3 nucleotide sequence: TGCAGCGTTGGAAGGGACAGGCTTTTTGGAGAGACCCAGTACTTC.

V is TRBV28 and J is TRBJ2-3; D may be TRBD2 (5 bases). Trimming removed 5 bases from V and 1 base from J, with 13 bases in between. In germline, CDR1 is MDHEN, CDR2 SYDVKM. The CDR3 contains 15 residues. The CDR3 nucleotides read TGTGCCAGCAGTGGAATAGCGTGGGGCACAGATACGCAGTATTTT. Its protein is CASSGIAWGTDTQYF.

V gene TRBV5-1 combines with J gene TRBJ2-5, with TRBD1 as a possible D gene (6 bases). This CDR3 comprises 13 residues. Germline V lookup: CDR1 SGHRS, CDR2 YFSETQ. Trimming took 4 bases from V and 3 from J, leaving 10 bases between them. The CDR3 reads CASSRTEKETQYF. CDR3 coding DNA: TGCGCCAGCAGCCGGACAGAGAAAGAGACCCAGTACTTC.

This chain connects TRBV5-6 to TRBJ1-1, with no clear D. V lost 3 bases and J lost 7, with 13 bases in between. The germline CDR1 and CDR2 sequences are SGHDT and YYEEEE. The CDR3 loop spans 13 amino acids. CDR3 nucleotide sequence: TGTGCCAGCAGCTCGGAAGACATCGGTGAAGCTTTCTTT. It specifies CASSSEDIGEAFF.